The TCR beta chain described here comes from a study of Ad26.COV2.S vaccination and SARS-CoV-2 variants. At the level of the study: It was the COV1001 Ad26.COV2.S trial arm that included the donor.

Only in-frame clones appear in the TCRdb table, and some are missing; sequencing was by immunoSEQ multiplex PCR. The table shows roughly 300,000 clones, with roughly 89% occurring only once. The V and J ends lost 5 bases and 6 bases respectively, with 17 bases between them. CDR1 and CDR2 (germline): MNHEY, SVGAGI. The CDR3 is made up of 14 amino acids. Treatment meaning: 15 to 20 received Ad26.COV2.S at low or high dose, single or two shots; five or six received placebo; per-sample allocation not given. Sampling was performed 63 days after the first vaccine or placebo injection. General observations from the study: There was reportedly substantial breadth in spike-specific CD8+ and CD4+ T cell responses after vaccination. Total T cell responses may have been underestimated by the TCR breadth and depth analyses. Vaccinees displayed broader spike-specific TCR repertoires than placebo recipients.

About this clone: Its antigen is as yet unknown.

This sample comprised peripheral blood, obtained in a trial of Ad26.COV2.S vaccine versus placebo. The sequence was collected from a person between 18 and 65 years old who received the Ad26.COV2.S COVID-19 vaccine or a placebo. The V gene is TRBV6-5, the J gene TRBJ2-7; tentatively, D is TRBD1 (6 bases). CDR3 sequence (DNA): TGTGCCAGCAGTCGTGTAGGACAGTCGGGCGAGCAGTACTTC. It translates to CASSRVGQSGEQYF.